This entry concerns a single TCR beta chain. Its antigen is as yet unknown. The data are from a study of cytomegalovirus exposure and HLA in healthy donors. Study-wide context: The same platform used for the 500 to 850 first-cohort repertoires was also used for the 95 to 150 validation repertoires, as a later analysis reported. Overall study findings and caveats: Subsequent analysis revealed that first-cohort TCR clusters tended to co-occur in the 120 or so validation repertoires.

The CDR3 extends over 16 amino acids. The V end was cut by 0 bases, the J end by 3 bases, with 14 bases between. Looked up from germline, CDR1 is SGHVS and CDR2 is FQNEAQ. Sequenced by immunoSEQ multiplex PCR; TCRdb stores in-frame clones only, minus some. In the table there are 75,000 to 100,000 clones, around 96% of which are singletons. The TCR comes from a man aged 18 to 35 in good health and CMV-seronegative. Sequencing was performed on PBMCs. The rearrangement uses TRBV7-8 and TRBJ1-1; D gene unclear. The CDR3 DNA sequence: TGTGCCAGCAGCTTAGCGAGGAGCACGAGGGACACTGAAGCTTTCTTT. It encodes CASSLARSTRDTEAFF.